A single sample is the source of the 17 T cell receptor beta chains below, sequenced in a study of T cells in narcolepsy. Libraries were prepared by immunoSEQ multiplex PCR; TCRdb keeps only in-frame clonotypes and omits some of them. The sample carries fewer than 40,000 clones, about 80% recorded once. The sample taken for sequencing was memory (CD45RA-) CD4+ T cells from blood. The receptor set was obtained from a human donor in good health.

As concerns this clone: This CDR3 is also generated by other DNA sequences in the sample. The gene calls are TRBV19 and TRBJ2-3, with D hard to call. The CDR3 is 13 amino acids. CDR1 and CDR2 from the germline V gene are LNHDA and SQIVND (reference sequence). Trimming removed 3 bases at V and 4 bases at J, with 8 bases between. Written as DNA, the CDR3 is TGTGCCAGTAGTATCGGTTTGGCAGATACGCAGTATTTT. It specifies CASSIGLADTQYF.

CDR3 in DNA: TGCGCCAGCAGCTTGGGCAGACAGGTCCGGGACACAGATACGCAGTATTTT. It codes for CASSLGRQVRDTDTQYF. This chain links TRBV5-1 with TRBJ2-3; D may be TRBD1 (6 bases). V was trimmed by 0 bases and J by 2 bases, leaving 16 bases between them. This CDR3 is built from 17 residues. Germline-derived CDR1 and CDR2 are SGHRS and YFSETQ.

The chain carries TRBV2 and TRBJ2-4; D tentatively reads TRBD1 or TRBD2 (5 bases each). There are 14 residues in the CDR3. Germline lookup yields CDR1 SNHLY and CDR2 FYNNEI. The V end lost 5 bases, the J end lost 2 bases, and 10 bases lay between the germline ends. The CDR3 DNA follows: TGTGCCAGCAGTCCCGAGGGGACCAAAAACATTCAGTACTTC. It is translated as CASSPEGTKNIQYF.

V usage is TRBV6-5 and J usage is TRBJ2-5, with 10 nucleotides matching TRBD1. In germline, CDR1 is MNHEY, CDR2 SVGAGI. Losses at the gene ends were 6 bases for V and 4 bases for J; bases not matched to a gene: 5. This CDR3 is 14 amino acids long. The CDR3 here is CASRGGQGGETQYF. The CDR3 DNA is TGTGCCAGCAGGGGAGGACAGGGGGGAGAGACCCAGTACTTC.

V usage is TRBV5-1 and J usage is TRBJ1-4; no firm D call. The V end was cut by 0 bases, the J end by 0 bases, with 9 bases between. Germline CDR1 reads SGHRS; CDR2 reads YFSETQ. The CDR3 spans 16 residues. This CDR3 is CASSLERVSTNEKLFF. The CDR3 nucleotides are TGCGCCAGCAGCTTGGAGAGGGTGTCAACTAATGAAAAACTGTTTTTT.

CDR3 loop: CASSASNLGQDTQYF. In DNA, the CDR3 is TGTGCCAGCAGCGCCTCAAATCTAGGGCAAGATACGCAGTATTTT. V and J are TRBV7-9 and TRBJ2-3; D is uncertain. Germline-derived CDR1 and CDR2 are SEHNR and FQNEAQ (reference sequence). This CDR3 region has 15 residues. Deletions cut 5 bases from V and 5 bases from J, with 17 bases between. The full variable domain, completed using reference TRBV7-9 and TRBJ2-3, is DTGVSQNPRHKITKRGQNVTFRCDPISEHNRLYWYRQTLGQGPEFLTYFQNEAQLEKSRLLSDRFSAERPKGSFSTLEIQRTEQGDSAMYLCASSASNLGQDTQYFGPGTRLTVL.

The genes are TRBV14 and TRBJ2-1, with D hard to call. The CDR3 extends over 14 amino acids. CDR1 is SGHDN and CDR2 is FVKESK in the germline V gene. V was cut by 4 bases and J by 0 bases, with 7 bases left in between. The CDR3 bases are TGTGCCAGCAGCCCAGAGGCCTCCTACAATGAGCAGTTCTTC. The encoded protein is CASSPEASYNEQFF.

This clone appeared a single time. This sequence joins TRBV6-5 and TRBJ1-1; TRBD1 aligns across 9 bases. There are 14 residues in the CDR3. J was trimmed by 6 bases and V by 2 bases; bases with no gene match: 4. From germline, CDR1 is MNHEY and CDR2 SVGAGI. CDR3 sequence: CASSYRTGAAEAFF. The CDR3 DNA is TGTGCCAGCAGTTACAGGACAGGGGCCGCTGAAGCTTTCTTT.

This clone was observed once. V gene TRBV10-3 combines with J gene TRBJ1-4, with TRBD1 matching over 8 bases. The J segment lost 4 bases and the V segment lost 5 bases, leaving 3 bases of the junction unmatched. From germline, CDR1 is ENHRY and CDR2 SYGVKD. The CDR3 consists of 14 residues. CDR3 sequence: CAISWGQDNEKLFF. The CDR3 DNA is TGTGCCATCAGTTGGGGACAGGATAATGAAAAACTGTTTTTT.

V gene TRBV7-2 combines with J gene TRBJ1-6; TRBD1 matches at 7 bases. CDR3 length: 14 residues. Germline V gene sequence: CDR1 SGHTA, CDR2 FQGNSA. V dropped 1 base and J dropped 9; count of bases not matched to a gene: 3. For the CDR3, the DNA is TGTGCCAGCAGCTTAGGACAGGGTGGTTCACCCCTCCACTTT. Its protein product is CASSLGQGGSPLHF.

The CDR3 sequence: CASSLVRRPEQFF. DNA for the CDR3: TGTGCCAGCAGCTTAGTTCGCCGTCCTGAGCAGTTCTTC. The J gene is TRBJ2-1, the V gene TRBV11-3, with no clear D. There are 13 residues in the CDR3. V shed 1 base and J shed 9 bases, with 10 bases lying between them. CDR1 is SGHNT, CDR2 YENEEA, per germline.

This clone showed up just a few times. The chain joins TRBV25-1 to TRBJ2-7; weak D call: TRBD1 (5 bases). The CDR3 is 11 residues long. The V end was cut by 6 bases, the J end by 4 bases, with 7 bases between. In germline, CDR1 is MGHDK, CDR2 SYGVNS. Here the CDR3 reads CASRQAYEQYF. The DNA of the CDR3 is TGTGCCAGCAGACAGGCATACGAGCAGTACTTC.

V usage is TRBV19 and J usage is TRBJ1-2; possibly TRBD1 for D (6 bases). This CDR3 is 15 amino acids long. The germline gives CDR1 LNHDA, CDR2 SQIVND (reference sequence). V lost 5 bases to trimming and J lost 4 bases, with 17 bases between them. The CDR3 region has the DNA TGTGCCAGTAGTTTACGGGGCAGGGGAGCCTATGGCTACACCTTC. Translated: CASSLRGRGAYGYTF.

The V and J genes are TRBV5-1 and TRBJ2-7, with D possibly matching TRBD1 (6 bases). The CDR3 is made up of 13 amino acids. The V and J ends lost 4 bases and 6 bases respectively, with 14 bases between them. The germline V gene has CDR1 SGHRS and CDR2 YFSETQ. This CDR3 is CASSPKQGAEQYF. CDR3 nucleotides: TGCGCCAGCAGCCCGAAACAGGGAGCCGAGCAGTACTTC.

The rearrangement uses TRBV4-1 and TRBJ1-4; a possible D gene is TRBD1 (5 bases). Germline loops: CDR1 MGHRA, CDR2 YSYEKL. V shed 4 bases and J shed 10 bases, with 16 bases lying between them. CDR3 size: 14 residues. CDR3 DNA: TGCGCCAGCAGCCTTCCTGGGGGTTCGGGAAAACTGTTTTTT. Translated, it gives CASSLPGGSGKLFF.

The chain joins TRBV6-1 to TRBJ1-2; possibly TRBD1 for D (5 bases). The CDR3 runs to 12 residues. Looked up from germline, CDR1 is MNHNS and CDR2 is SASEGT. V was shortened by 5 bases and J by 5 bases, with 9 bases between the two germline ends. This CDR3 reads CASSPDSYGYTF. The CDR3 nucleotides read TGTGCCAGCAGTCCCGACAGTTATGGCTACACCTTC.

The chain uses TRBV9 and TRBJ2-7; 9 bases fit TRBD1. Germline V gives CDR1 SGDLS, CDR2 YYNGEE. This CDR3 is 13 amino acids long. Losses at the gene ends were 3 bases for V and 3 bases for J; bases not matched to a gene: 1. The CDR3 is CASSADRGYEQYF. The CDR3 region has the DNA TGTGCCAGCAGCGCGGACAGGGGCTACGAGCAGTACTTC.